This T cell receptor beta chain comes out of a study of T cells in Graves' hyperthyroidism and ophthalmopathy. The CDR3 has 13 residues. The V segment lost 3 bases and the J segment 10 bases; nucleotides outside the gene matches: 6. Germline CDR1 MDHEN, CDR2 SYDVKM. This clonotype came up many times. The source material, RNA transcripts, was used to amplify TCR beta CDR3 regions. A first-round RT-PCR of the TCR CDR3 used the HTBI primer set. TCRdb fed the multiplex PCR reads into MiXCR, producing one record per CDR3 protein. The sample holds approximately 330,000 distinct CDR3 sequences, approximately 15% seen once. Enrolled ophthalmopathy patients presented with a Clinical Activity Score of at least 3, a NOSPECS grade of at least 4, and disease duration under 3 months. Thyroid ultrasound, orbital computed tomography, clinical symptoms, and serum thyroxine and TRAb underpinned diagnoses.

Sequenced: blood. The rearrangement uses TRBV28 and TRBJ2-1; 7 nucleotides line up with TRBD2. The TCR originated in a woman aged 40 to 55 with Graves' ophthalmopathy. In nucleotides, the CDR3 is TGTGCCAGCAGTTTTGCCGGGACTATGGAGCAGTTCTTC. Protein: CASSFAGTMEQFF.